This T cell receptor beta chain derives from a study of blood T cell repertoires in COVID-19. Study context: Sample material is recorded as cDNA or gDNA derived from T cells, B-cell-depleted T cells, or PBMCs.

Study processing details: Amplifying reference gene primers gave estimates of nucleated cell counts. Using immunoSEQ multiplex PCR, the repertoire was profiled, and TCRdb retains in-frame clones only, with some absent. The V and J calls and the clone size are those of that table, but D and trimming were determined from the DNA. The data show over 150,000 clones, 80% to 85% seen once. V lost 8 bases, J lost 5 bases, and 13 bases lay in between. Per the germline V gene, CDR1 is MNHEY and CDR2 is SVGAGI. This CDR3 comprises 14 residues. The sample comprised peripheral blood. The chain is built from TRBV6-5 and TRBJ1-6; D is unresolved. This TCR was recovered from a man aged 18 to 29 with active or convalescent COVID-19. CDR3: CASSGGQNNSPLHF. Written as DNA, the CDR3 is TGTGCCAGCTCCGGAGGGCAGAATAATTCACCCCTCCACTTT.